This T cell receptor beta chain stems from a study of STAT5B mutations in CD4+ large granular lymphocyte leukemia. Regarding this clone: Its target is unknown.

Whole-study findings and limits: Data were not HLA-matched across samples.

Clones were read by immunoSEQ multiplex PCR, and TCRdb kept only the in-frame ones, dropping some. The table includes just under 20,000 clones, 84% detected once. The clonotype originates from a human donor in good health. The sequenced sample consisted of CD4+ T cells from blood buffy coats.

Written as DNA, the CDR3 is TGTGCCATCAGTGCGTCTCTGGAGAACACTGAAGCTTTCTTT. It is translated as CAISASLENTEAFF. The V call is TRBV10-3, the J call TRBJ1-1; D gene uncertain. This CDR3 is built from 14 residues. The V gene lost 4 bases and the J gene lost 1 base, with 10 bases spanning the gap. The germline V gene has CDR1 ENHRY and CDR2 SYGVKD.